The clone carrying this T cell receptor beta chain was observed a few times. Germline V gives CDR1 MNHEY, CDR2 SMNVEV (reference sequence). Losses at the gene ends were 5 bases for V and 1 base for J; bases not matched to a gene: 4. This CDR3 has 14 amino acids. This specimen comes from a study of CD8+ T cells in alopecia areata. The authors extracted RNA and reverse transcribed it into cDNA as the sequencing template. Profiled with immunoSEQ multiplex PCR; TCRdb holds only in-frame clones, not every one. In the table there are 150,000 or so clones, 45% to 60% of which are singletons. The sample taken for sequencing was CD4+ T cells sorted from blood. The rearrangement uses TRBV27 and TRBJ1-2, with TRBD1 identical over 7 bases. This TCR was recovered from a human donor in good health. DNA for the CDR3: TGTGCCAGCAGTCCATGGGACAGTAACTATGGCTACACCTTC. Protein sequence: CASSPWDSNYGYTF.